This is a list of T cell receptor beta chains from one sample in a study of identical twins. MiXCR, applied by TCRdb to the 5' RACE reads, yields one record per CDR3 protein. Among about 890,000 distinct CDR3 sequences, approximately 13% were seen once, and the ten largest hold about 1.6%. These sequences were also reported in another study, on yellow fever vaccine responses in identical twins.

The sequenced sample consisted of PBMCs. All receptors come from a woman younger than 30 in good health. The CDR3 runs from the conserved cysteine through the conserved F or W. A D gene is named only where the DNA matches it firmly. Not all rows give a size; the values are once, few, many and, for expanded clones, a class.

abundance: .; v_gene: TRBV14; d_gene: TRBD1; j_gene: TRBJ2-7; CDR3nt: TGTGCCAGCAGCCAGCGGGACAGGGGCGTAATAGGGTGGGCGTACGAGCAGTACTTC; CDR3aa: CASSQRDRGVIGWAYEQYF
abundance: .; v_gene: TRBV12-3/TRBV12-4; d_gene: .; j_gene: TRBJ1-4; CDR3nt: TGTGCCAGCAGTTTGAATGAAAAACTGCTTTTT; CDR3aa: CASSLNEKLLF
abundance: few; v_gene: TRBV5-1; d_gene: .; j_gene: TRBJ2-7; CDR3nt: TGCGCCAGCAGCTTGTATTCGGGCTCCTACGAGCAGTACTTC; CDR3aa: CASSLYSGSYEQYF
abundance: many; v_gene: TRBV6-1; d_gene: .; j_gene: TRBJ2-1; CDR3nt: TGTGCCAGCAGTGTAGCGGACTACAATGAGCAGTTCTTC; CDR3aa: CASSVADYNEQFF
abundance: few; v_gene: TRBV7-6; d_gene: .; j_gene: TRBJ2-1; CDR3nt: TGTGCCAGCATTCAACTAGCTGGCGGTGTGGAGCAGTTCTTC; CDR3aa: CASIQLAGGVEQFF
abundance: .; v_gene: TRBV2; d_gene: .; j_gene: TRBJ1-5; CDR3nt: TGTGCCAGCAGTGGGGGTGTTCTTAATCAGCCCCAGCATTTT; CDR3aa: CASSGGVLNQPQHF
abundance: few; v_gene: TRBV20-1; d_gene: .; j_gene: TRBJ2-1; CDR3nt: TGCAGTGCTAGAGTTGGCTCCTACAATGAGCAGTTCTTC; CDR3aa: CSARVGSYNEQFF
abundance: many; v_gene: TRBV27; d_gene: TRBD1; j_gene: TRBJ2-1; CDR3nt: TGTGCCAGCAGTCTCCGGGACAGGGTTTACAATGAGCAGTTCTTC; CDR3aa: CASSLRDRVYNEQFF
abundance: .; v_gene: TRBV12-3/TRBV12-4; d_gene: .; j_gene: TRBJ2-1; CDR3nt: TGTGCCAGCAGTTTGGGATGGGCTAGCTTCCACAATGAGCAGTTCTTC; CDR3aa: CASSLGWASFHNEQFF
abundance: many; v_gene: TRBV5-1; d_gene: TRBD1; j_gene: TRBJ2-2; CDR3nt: TGCGCCAGCAGCGACGGGACAGCCGTTAAGACCGGGGAGCTGTTTTTT; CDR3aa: CASSDGTAVKTGELFF
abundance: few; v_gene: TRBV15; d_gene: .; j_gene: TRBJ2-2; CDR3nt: TGTGCCACCAGCACCCGGGCCTTGGGGGCCGGGGAGCTGTTTTTT; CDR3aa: CATSTRALGAGELFF
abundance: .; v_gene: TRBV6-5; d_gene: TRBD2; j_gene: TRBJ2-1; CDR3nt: TGTGCCAGCAGTTCGTTAGCGGGGGGGTATCGGGAGCAGTTCTTC; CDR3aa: CASSSLAGGYREQFF
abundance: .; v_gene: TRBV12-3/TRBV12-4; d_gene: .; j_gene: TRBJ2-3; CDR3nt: TGTGCCAGCGGGGGGAGCACAGATACGCAGTATTTT; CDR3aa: CASGGSTDTQYF
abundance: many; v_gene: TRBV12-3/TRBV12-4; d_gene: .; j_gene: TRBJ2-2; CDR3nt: TGTGCCAGCAGTTTAGGACTAGTGGGGACCGGGGAGCTGTTTTTT; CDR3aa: CASSLGLVGTGELFF
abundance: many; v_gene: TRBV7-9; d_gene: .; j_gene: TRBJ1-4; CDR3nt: TGTGCCAGCAGCGGGGCGCAGGGCGGTGAAAAACTGTTTTTT; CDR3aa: CASSGAQGGEKLFF
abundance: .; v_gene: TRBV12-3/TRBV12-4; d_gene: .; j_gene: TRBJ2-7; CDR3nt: TGTGCCAGCAGTTTCCGGCGGGGCTACGAGCAGTACTTC; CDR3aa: CASSFRRGYEQYF
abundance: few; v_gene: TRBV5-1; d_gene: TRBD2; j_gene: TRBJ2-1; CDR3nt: TGCGCCAGCAGCTCAGGATGGGAGGGAGGGGTTGTCTCCTACAATGAGCAGTTCTTC; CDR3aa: CASSSGWEGGVVSYNEQFF
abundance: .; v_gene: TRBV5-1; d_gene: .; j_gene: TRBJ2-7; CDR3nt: TGCGCCAGCAGCAGCAATAGCTGGATTGGCCGATCTGGGAAGCAGTACTTC; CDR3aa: CASSSNSWIGRSGKQYF
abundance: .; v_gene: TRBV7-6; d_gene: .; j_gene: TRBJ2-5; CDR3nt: TGTGCCAGCAGCACAAGGGCCAAAGAGACCCAGTACTTC; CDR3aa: CASSTRAKETQYF
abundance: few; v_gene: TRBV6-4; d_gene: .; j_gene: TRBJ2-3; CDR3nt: TGTGCCAGCAGAAAGGACCAGACAGATACGCAGTATTTT; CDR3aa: CASRKDQTDTQYF
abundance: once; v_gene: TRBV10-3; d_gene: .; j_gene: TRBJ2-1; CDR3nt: TGTGCCATCAGGAACGGAGGCAATGAGCAGTTCTTC; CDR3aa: CAIRNGGNEQFF
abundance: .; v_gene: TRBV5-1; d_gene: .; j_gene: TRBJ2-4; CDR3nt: TGCGCCAGCAGCCACGATAGTATGGGCATTCAGTACTTC; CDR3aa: CASSHDSMGIQYF
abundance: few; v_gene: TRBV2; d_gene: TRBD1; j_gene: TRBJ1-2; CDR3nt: TGTGCCAGCAGTGAAAACAGGGGCTATGGCTACACCTTC; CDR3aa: CASSENRGYGYTF
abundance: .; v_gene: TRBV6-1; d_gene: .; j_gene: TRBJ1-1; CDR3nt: TGTGCCAGTTTGGAGGCTCCTAACACTGAAGCTTTCTTT; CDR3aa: CASLEAPNTEAFF
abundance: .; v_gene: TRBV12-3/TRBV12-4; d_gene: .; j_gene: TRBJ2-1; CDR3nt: TGTGCCAGCACCCCCGGGACCCTTTACAATGAGCAGTTCTTC; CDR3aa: CASTPGTLYNEQFF
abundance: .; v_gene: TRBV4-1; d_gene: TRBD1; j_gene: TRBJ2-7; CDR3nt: TGCGCCAGCAGCGAACGCTTGACAGGGAGTGGGTACGAGCAGTACTTC; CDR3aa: CASSERLTGSGYEQYF
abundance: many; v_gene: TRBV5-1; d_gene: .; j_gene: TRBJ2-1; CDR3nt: TGCGCCAGCAGCTTGGTTGTCAGGTCAGCCTACAATGAGCAGTTCTTC; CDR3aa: CASSLVVRSAYNEQFF
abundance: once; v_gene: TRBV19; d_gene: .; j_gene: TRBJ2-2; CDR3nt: TGTGCCAGTAGTATCCGTCTGGGGGAGCTGTTTTTT; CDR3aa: CASSIRLGELFF
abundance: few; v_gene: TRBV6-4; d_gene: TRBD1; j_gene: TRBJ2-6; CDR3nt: TGTGCCAGCGCCGCACCAAGGGACAGGGTGTTAAGCTCTGGGGCCAACGTCCTGACTTTC; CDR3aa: CASAAPRDRVLSSGANVLTF
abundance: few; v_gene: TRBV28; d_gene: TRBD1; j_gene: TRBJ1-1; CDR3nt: TGTGCCAGCAAACCTCCAGGGGGCCTCATGAACACTGAAGCTTTCTTT; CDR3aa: CASKPPGGLMNTEAFF
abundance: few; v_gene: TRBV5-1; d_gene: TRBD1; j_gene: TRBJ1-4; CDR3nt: TGCGCCAGCAGCTCGGGACAGATGAATACTAATGAAAAACTGTTTTTT; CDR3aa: CASSSGQMNTNEKLFF
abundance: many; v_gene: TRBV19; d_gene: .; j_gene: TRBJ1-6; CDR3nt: TGTGCCAGTAGTTTAAAGGGACGGGATTCACCCCTCCACTTT; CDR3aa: CASSLKGRDSPLHF
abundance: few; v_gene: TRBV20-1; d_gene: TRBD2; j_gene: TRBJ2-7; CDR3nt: TGCAGTGCTAGAGTGGCGGGAGCAACCTACGAGCAGTACTTC; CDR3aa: CSARVAGATYEQYF
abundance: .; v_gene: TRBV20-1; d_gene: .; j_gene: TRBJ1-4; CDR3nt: TGCAGTGCTGTACAGGGAGGGGATGAAAAACTGTTTTTT; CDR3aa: CSAVQGGDEKLFF
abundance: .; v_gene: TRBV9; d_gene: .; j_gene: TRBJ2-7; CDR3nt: TGTGCCAGCAGTCAAACAGGTTCCTCCTACGAGCAGTACTTC; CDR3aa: CASSQTGSSYEQYF
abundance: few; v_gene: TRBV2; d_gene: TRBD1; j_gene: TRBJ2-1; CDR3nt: TGTGCCAGCAGTGACGACAGGGGTGGTTACAATGAGCAGTTCTTC; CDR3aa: CASSDDRGGYNEQFF
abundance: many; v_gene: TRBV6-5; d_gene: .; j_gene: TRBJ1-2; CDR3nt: TGTGCCAGCAGCAAGAGTAACTATGGCTACACCTTC; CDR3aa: CASSKSNYGYTF
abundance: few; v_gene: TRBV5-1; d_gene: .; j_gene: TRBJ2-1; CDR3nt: TGCGCCAGCAGCCGGCTTTCTAGCCCACTAAATGAGCAGTTCTTC; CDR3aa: CASSRLSSPLNEQFF
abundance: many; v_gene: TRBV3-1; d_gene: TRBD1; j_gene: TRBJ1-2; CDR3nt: TGTGCCAGCAGCCACTTCAGGGGGCGCGGATCTAACTATGGCTACACCTTC; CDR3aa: CASSHFRGRGSNYGYTF
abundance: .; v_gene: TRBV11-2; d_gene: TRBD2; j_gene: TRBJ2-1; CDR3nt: TGTGCCAGCAGCCCTTCACCCGGGACTAGCGGGAGTTATCGCAATGAGCAGTTCTTC; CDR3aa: CASSPSPGTSGSYRNEQFF
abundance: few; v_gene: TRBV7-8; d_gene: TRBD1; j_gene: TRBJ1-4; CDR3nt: TGTGCCAGCAGCACCCAACAGGGGGCCGGTGAAAAACTGTTTTTT; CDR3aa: CASSTQQGAGEKLFF